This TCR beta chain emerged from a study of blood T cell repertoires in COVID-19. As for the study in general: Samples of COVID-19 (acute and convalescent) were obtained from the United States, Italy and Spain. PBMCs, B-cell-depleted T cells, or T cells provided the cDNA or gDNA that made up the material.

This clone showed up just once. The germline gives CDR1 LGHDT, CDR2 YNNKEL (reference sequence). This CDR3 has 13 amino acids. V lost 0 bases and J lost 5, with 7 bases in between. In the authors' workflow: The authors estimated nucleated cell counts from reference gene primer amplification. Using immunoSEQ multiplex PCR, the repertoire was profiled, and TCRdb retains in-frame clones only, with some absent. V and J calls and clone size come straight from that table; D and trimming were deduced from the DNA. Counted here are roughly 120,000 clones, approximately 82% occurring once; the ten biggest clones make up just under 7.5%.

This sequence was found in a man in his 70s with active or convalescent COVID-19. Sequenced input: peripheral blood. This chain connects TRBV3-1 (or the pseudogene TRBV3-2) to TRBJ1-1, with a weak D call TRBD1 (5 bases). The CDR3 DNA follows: TGTGCCAGCAGCCAAGACAGGGAAACTGAAGCTTTCTTT. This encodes CASSQDRETEAFF.